The rows below give T cell receptor beta chains drawn from one sample of a study of shared clonotypes between healthy human individuals. Some clones are missing from TCRdb's copy, which holds only in-frame ones; the method was immunoSEQ multiplex PCR. The sample contains under 200,000 clones, 85% to 95% of which appear only once. Sequenced input: naive CD4+ T cells sorted from blood. The receptors were sampled from a woman aged 25 to 39 in good health. CDR3s include the opening cysteine and the closing phenylalanine or tryptophan. The order of the fields is V gene, D gene, clone size, J gene, CDR3 protein, CDR3 DNA. The D gene is left open where the match is weak. The listing skips clone size in some rows; elsewhere it reads once, few, many or a size class.

TRBV28	.	.	TRBJ2-7	CASSSGTTYYEQYF	TGTGCCAGCAGTTCCGGGACAACCTACTACGAGCAGTACTTC
TRBV10-3	.	.	TRBJ1-1	CAIRTGGGTEAFF	TGTGCCATCAGAACCGGGGGGGGGACTGAAGCTTTCTTT
TRBV7-2	.	.	TRBJ1-2	CASSSPTGPGGYGYTF	TGTGCCAGCAGCTCACCAACAGGGCCGGGAGGGTATGGCTACACCTTC
TRBV5-1	.	.	TRBJ2-1	CASSLELASYNEQFF	TGCGCCAGCAGCTTGGAACTAGCCTCCTACAATGAGCAGTTCTTC
TRBV19	TRBD1	.	TRBJ1-2	CASSIDSGGTNYGYTF	TGTGCCAGTAGTATAGATTCAGGGGGGACTAACTATGGCTACACCTTC
TRBV19	.	.	TRBJ2-1	CASKVGGTWNEQFF	TGTGCCAGTAAAGTCGGCGGGACGTGGAATGAGCAGTTCTTC
TRBV11-2	TRBD1	.	TRBJ2-7	CASRHNRGPHEQYF	TGTGCCAGCAGACATAACAGGGGCCCCCACGAGCAGTACTTC
TRBV6-5	TRBD2	.	TRBJ2-7	CASSPGLAPGEQYF	TGTGCCAGCAGCCCCGGACTAGCGCCGGGCGAGCAGTACTTC
TRBV20-1	.	.	TRBJ2-7	CSAPGPYEQYF	TGCAGTGCGCCTGGGCCCTACGAGCAGTACTTC
TRBV18	TRBD1	.	TRBJ1-2	CASSFRQGAGYGYTF	TGTGCCAGCTCATTTAGACAGGGGGCGGGGTATGGCTACACCTTC
TRBV6-1	.	once	TRBJ2-4	CASTQTHSSIQYF	TGTGCCAGCACTCAGACCCATTCGAGCATTCAGTACTTC
TRBV5-4	.	.	TRBJ1-5	CASSLFNQPQHF	TGTGCCAGCAGCTTGTTCAATCAGCCCCAGCATTTT
TRBV5-1	.	once	TRBJ1-4	CASSLAGYEKLFF	TGCGCCAGCAGCTTGGCAGGGTACGAAAAACTGTTTTTT
TRBV28	.	.	TRBJ1-5	CASSFFPQPQHF	TGTGCCAGCAGTTTCTTCCCGCAGCCCCAGCATTTT
TRBV20-1	.	.	TRBJ1-1	CSARRDTEAFF	TGCAGTGCTAGACGGGACACTGAAGCTTTCTTT
TRBV9	TRBD1	.	TRBJ2-7	CASSPLGQGRYEQYF	TGTGCCAGCAGCCCCTTAGGACAGGGCCGATACGAGCAGTACTTC
TRBV19	.	.	TRBJ1-1	CASSNRGLNTEAFF	TGTGCCAGTAGTAACCGGGGGCTGAACACTGAAGCTTTCTTT
TRBV6-5	.	.	TRBJ2-7	CASSYGGNGYEQYF	TGTGCCAGCAGTTACGGAGGGAATGGCTACGAGCAGTACTTC
TRBV11-2	TRBD2	.	TRBJ2-7	CASSPRLAGRNEQYF	TGTGCCAGCAGCCCGAGACTAGCGGGAAGAAACGAGCAGTACTTC
TRBV7-9	.	.	TRBJ2-7	CASSLMGARDSYEQYF	TGTGCCAGCAGCCTCATGGGGGCGCGGGACTCCTACGAGCAGTACTTC
TRBV25-1	TRBD1	.	TRBJ2-7	CASRETGKTYEQYF	TGTGCCAGCAGGGAGACAGGGAAGACCTACGAGCAGTACTTC
TRBV7-2	.	.	TRBJ1-1	CATSFQGRTEAFF	TGTGCCACCTCGTTCCAGGGCCGCACTGAAGCTTTCTTT
TRBV19	.	.	TRBJ1-5	CASSEGQGRYRQPQHF	TGTGCCAGTAGCGAGGGGCAGGGAAGATACCGTCAGCCCCAGCATTTT
TRBV5-1	.	.	TRBJ2-7	CASSLVAGSYEQYF	TGCGCCAGCAGCTTGGTGGCGGGGTCCTACGAGCAGTACTTC
TRBV27	.	.	TRBJ2-7	CASSKAHQTYEQYF	TGTGCCAGCAGTAAAGCCCACCAAACCTACGAGCAGTACTTC
TRBV4-1	.	.	TRBJ1-2	CASSQDTVGQNYGYTF	TGCGCCAGCAGCCAAGATACAGTCGGACAAAACTATGGCTACACCTTC
TRBV5-1	TRBD2	.	TRBJ2-1	CASSRGTSGSLEQFF	TGCGCCAGCAGCCGCGGTACTAGCGGGAGTCTTGAGCAGTTCTTC
TRBV7-2	.	.	TRBJ2-7	CASSVTGISTSYEQYF	TGTGCCAGCAGCGTTACCGGGATTTCTACCTCCTACGAGCAGTACTTC
TRBV2	.	.	TRBJ1-1	CASKWTAGDIAFF	TGTGCCAGTAAATGGACAGCCGGGGATATAGCTTTCTTT
TRBV28	.	.	TRBJ2-7	CASSSPGPYEQYF	TGTGCCAGCAGTTCCCCAGGGCCCTACGAGCAGTACTTC
TRBV28	TRBD2	.	TRBJ2-1	CASRRDQLAASYNEQFF	TGTGCCAGCAGAAGAGACCAGCTAGCGGCGAGCTACAATGAGCAGTTCTTC
TRBV7-6	.	.	TRBJ1-1	CASSLTGQNTEAFF	TGTGCCAGCAGCTTGACCGGACAGAACACTGAAGCTTTCTTT
TRBV28	TRBD2	.	TRBJ2-3	CASSKIAGGSDTQYF	TGTGCCAGCAGTAAGATAGCGGGAGGGTCAGATACGCAGTATTTT
TRBV28	TRBD1	.	TRBJ2-7	CASSRDRGYEQYF	TGTGCCAGCAGCCGGGACAGGGGGTACGAGCAGTACTTC
TRBV6-1	TRBD1	.	TRBJ1-2	CASSRGTGDGYTF	TGTGCCAGCAGTCGCGGGACAGGGGATGGCTACACCTTC
TRBV2	.	few	TRBJ1-3	CASSRQSGNTIYF	TGTGCCAGCAGTAGACAGTCTGGAAACACCATATATTTT
TRBV25-1	TRBD2	.	TRBJ2-7	CASSEGLAGVEQYF	TGTGCCAGCAGTGAGGGACTAGCGGGAGTCGAGCAGTACTTC
TRBV28	.	.	TRBJ1-1	CASSPVAFTEAFF	TGTGCCAGCAGTCCGGTAGCTTTTACTGAAGCTTTCTTT
TRBV28	.	.	TRBJ2-7	CASHPGTTYEQYF	TGTGCCTCACACCCCGGGACAACCTACGAGCAGTACTTC
TRBV7-8	.	.	TRBJ2-7	CASSRSIWEGPGHEQYF	TGTGCCAGCAGCAGATCAATCTGGGAAGGGCCCGGACACGAGCAGTACTTC
TRBV18	TRBD2	.	TRBJ2-1	CASSPTSAYNEQFF	TGTGCCAGCTCACCGACTAGCGCCTACAATGAGCAGTTCTTC
TRBV15	TRBD1	.	TRBJ1-5	CATSSKDRGRLEPQHF	TGTGCCACCAGCAGTAAGGACAGGGGGAGGTTGGAGCCCCAGCATTTT
TRBV5-1	.	.	TRBJ1-1	CASSLRQGNTEAFF	TGCGCCAGCAGCTTGCGCCAGGGGAACACTGAAGCTTTCTTT
TRBV29-1	.	once	TRBJ2-3	CSVAADSTADTQYF	TGCAGCGTTGCGGCAGACTCAACAGCGGATACGCAGTATTTT
TRBV18	.	.	TRBJ2-1	CASSLRTLSSYNEQFF	TGTGCCAGCTCACTCCGGACACTGAGCTCCTACAATGAGCAGTTCTTC
TRBV19	TRBD1	.	TRBJ1-6	CASSIGQGAYNSPLHF	TGTGCCAGTAGTATTGGACAGGGCGCCTATAATTCACCCCTCCACTTT
TRBV19	.	few	TRBJ2-7	CASSIVGFSYEQYF	TGTGCCAGTAGTATAGTAGGCTTCTCCTACGAGCAGTACTTC
TRBV6-1	TRBD1	.	TRBJ2-7	CASTMTGTGREQYF	TGTGCCAGCACTATGACCGGGACAGGGCGCGAGCAGTACTTC
TRBV28	.	.	TRBJ1-2	CASSSGVGGGYTF	TGTGCCAGCAGTTCAGGCGTTGGCGGCGGCTACACCTTC
TRBV9	.	.	TRBJ1-2	CASSVAGTPNYGYTF	TGTGCCAGCAGCGTAGCCGGGACGCCCAACTATGGCTACACCTTC
TRBV7-6	.	.	TRBJ1-3	CASSPSGNTIYF	TGTGCCAGCAGCCCCTCCGGAAACACCATATATTTT
TRBV28	TRBD1	.	TRBJ1-4	CASSFSRGLVGEKLFF	TGTGCCAGCAGTTTTTCCAGGGGGCTGGTAGGGGAAAAACTGTTTTTT
TRBV11-2	.	.	TRBJ1-3	CASSLLGVNSGNTIYF	TGTGCCAGCAGCTTATTAGGGGTAAACTCTGGAAACACCATATATTTT
TRBV30	TRBD2	.	TRBJ2-4	CAWSGRVAGVVSAKNIQYF	TGTGCCTGGAGTGGAAGAGTAGCGGGAGTTGTTTCGGCCAAAAACATTCAGTACTTC
TRBV28	.	.	TRBJ2-2	CASSSRYGGELFF	TGTGCCAGCAGTTCGCGGTACGGCGGGGAGCTGTTTTTT
TRBV20-1	.	.	TRBJ2-1	CSARDRTEQFF	TGCAGTGCTAGAGATAGGACCGAGCAGTTCTTC
TRBV19	TRBD1	.	TRBJ2-5	CASSIRTSRDSKETQYF	TGTGCCAGTAGTATAAGAACTTCCCGGGACAGCAAAGAGACCCAGTACTTC
TRBV30	.	once	TRBJ1-5	CAWSVGGNSNQPQHF	TGTGCCTGGAGTGTTGGGGGGAATAGCAATCAGCCCCAGCATTTT
TRBV5-1	.	.	TRBJ1-1	CASLPGAKWNTEAFF	TGCGCCAGCCTCCCGGGAGCGAAGTGGAACACTGAAGCTTTCTTT